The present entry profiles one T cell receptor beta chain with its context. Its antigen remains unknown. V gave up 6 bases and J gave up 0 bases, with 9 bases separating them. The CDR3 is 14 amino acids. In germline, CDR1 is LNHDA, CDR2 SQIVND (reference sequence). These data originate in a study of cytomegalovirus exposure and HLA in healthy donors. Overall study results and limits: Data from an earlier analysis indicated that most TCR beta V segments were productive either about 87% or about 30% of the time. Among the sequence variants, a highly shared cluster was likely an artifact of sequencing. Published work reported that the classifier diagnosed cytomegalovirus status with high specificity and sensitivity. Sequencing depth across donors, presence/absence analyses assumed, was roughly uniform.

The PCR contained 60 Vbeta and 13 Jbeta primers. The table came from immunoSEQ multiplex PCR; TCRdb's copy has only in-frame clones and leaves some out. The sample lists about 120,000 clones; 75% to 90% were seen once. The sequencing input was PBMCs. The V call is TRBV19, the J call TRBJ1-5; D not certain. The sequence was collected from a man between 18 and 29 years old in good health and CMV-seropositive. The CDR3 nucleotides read TGTGCCAGTAGAACGGGGAATAGCAATCAGCCCCAGCATTTT. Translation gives CASRTGNSNQPQHF.